The 32 T cell receptor beta chains below were found in one sample sequenced in a study of blood T cells in healthy people across ages. PCR was performed a second time for roughly 7 to 12 cycles using a sample-barcoded 5' primer and a J-beta primer mix. TCRdb fed the 5' RACE reads into MiXCR, producing one record per CDR3 protein. The data contain roughly 570,000 distinct CDR3 sequences, 27% of them singletons. Source material: blood. These receptors were taken from a woman in her seventies in good health.

This clonotype was seen more than once but under ten times. The DNA for the CDR3 is TGTGCCTGGAGTTACCGTCTCAAAGAGACCCAGTACTTC. Protein: CAWSYRLKETQYF. This chain joins TRBV30 and TRBJ2-5; D is unresolved. Germline CDR1 reads GTSNPN; CDR2 reads SVGIG (reference sequence). This CDR3 is built from 13 residues. V was clipped by 2 bases and J by 3 bases, with 10 bases between them. The complete variable domain, with remaining parts taken from reference TRBV30 and TRBJ2-5, reads SQTIHQWPATLVQPVGSPLSLECTVEGTSNPNLYWYRQAAGRGLQLLFYSVGIGQISSEVPQNLSASRPQDRQFILSSKKLLLSDSGFYLCAWSYRLKETQYFGPGTRLLVL.

The V gene is TRBV5-1, the J gene TRBJ1-2; the D is unclear. The germline V gene has CDR1 SGHRS and CDR2 YFSETQ. CDR3 length: 14 residues. Trimming shortened V by 4 bases and J by 5 bases, and 15 bases separated the two germline ends. CDR3 region: CASSLQAQYYGYTF. The CDR3 DNA sequence: TGCGCCAGCAGCCTGCAGGCTCAGTATTATGGCTACACCTTC. The variable domain in full, with the rest retrieved from reference TRBV5-1 and TRBJ1-2, is KAGVTQTPRYLIKTRGQQVTLSCSPISGHRSVSWYQQTPGQGLQFLFEYFSETQRNKGNFPGRFSGRQFSNSRSEMNVSTLELGDSALYLCASSLQAQYYGYTFGSGTRLTVV.

Concerning this clonotype itself: At one of its ends the junction is not consistent with the germline gene, which may arise from a read error. The V call is TRBV9, the J call TRBJ2-5, with 8 bases lining up with TRBD2. CDR1 is SGDLS and CDR2 is YYNGEE in the germline V gene. This CDR3 region has 13 residues. The CDR3 loop is CASSGGLVDSEFF. DNA of the CDR3: TGTGCCAGCAGCGGGGGACTAGTGGACTCGGAGTTCTTC.

A few counts support this clonotype. The V gene is TRBV14, the J gene TRBJ1-2, with TRBD1 matching over 8 bases. The length of the CDR3 is 14 residues. Trimming at V came to 3 bases and at J to 4 bases, leaving 4 bases not matched to a gene. Germline assignment: CDR1 SGHDN and CDR2 FVKESK. The CDR3 reads CASSHDRGIYGYTF. DNA for the CDR3: TGTGCCAGCAGCCACGACAGGGGAATCTATGGCTACACCTTC.

This chain connects TRBV2 to TRBJ2-1; D gene unclear. The J call may be wrong; the DNA end is better matched by TRBJ2-7. Germline CDR1 SNHLY, CDR2 FYNNEI. The CDR3 has 14 residues. The CDR3 DNA follows: TGTGCCAGCAGTGAAATTGCTGACCTTGGTGAGCAGTACTTC. Protein: CASSEIADLGEQYF.

This chain joins TRBV20-1 and TRBJ1-4, with a weak D call TRBD1 (5 bases). V shed 6 bases and J shed 8 bases, with 13 bases lying between them. Germline V lookup: CDR1 DFQATT, CDR2 SNEGSKA (reference sequence). This CDR3 is built from 12 residues. CDR3 coding DNA: TGCAGTGCACAGCAAGGGGACGAAAAACTGTTTTTT. Its protein is CSAQQGDEKLFF.

This sequence joins TRBV7-9 and TRBJ1-4; D call uncertain. CDR3 length equals 10 residues. The V gene lost 10 bases and the J gene lost 12 bases, with 12 bases spanning the gap. Germline CDR1 SEHNR, CDR2 FQNEAQ (reference sequence). The CDR3 coding sequence is TGTGCCACCCAAGGTCCCCAACTGTTTTTT. This gives the protein CATQGPQLFF.

The gene calls are TRBV20-1 and TRBJ1-1; the D gene is possibly TRBD1 (5 bases). The germline CDR1 and CDR2 sequences are DFQATT and SNEGSKA (reference sequence). Trimming cost V 8 bases and J 2 bases, with 18 bases left between them. CDR3 length: 14 residues. CDR3 bases: TGCAGTACTCACGTGGCAGGGCTAAACACTGAAGCTTTCTTT. It is translated as CSTHVAGLNTEAFF.

This clonotype was seen only a few times. This chain uses TRBV29-1 with TRBJ1-5; D not certain. The CDR3 is 13 residues long. Germline CDR1 SQVTM, CDR2 ANQGSEA. The V and J ends lost 4 bases and 2 bases respectively, with 9 bases between them. Here the CDR3 reads CSVAGTGNQPQHF. CDR3 coding DNA: TGCAGCGTTGCGGGTACGGGCAATCAGCCCCAGCATTTT.

Only a few counts were recorded for this clonotype. The chain recombines TRBV18 with TRBJ2-5; a weak D match, TRBD2 (5 bases). This CDR3 is built from 14 residues. CDR1 and CDR2 (germline): KGHSH, LQKENI. Trimming took 9 bases from V and 4 from J, leaving 18 bases between them. The DNA for the CDR3 is TGTGCCAGTCGAGGGCAGGCTTCCCCAGAGACCCAGTACTTC. This translates into CASRGQASPETQYF.

This clonotype was detected a few times. The rearrangement links TRBV5-6 to TRBJ1-4; D remains ambiguous. Germline V lookup: CDR1 SGHDT, CDR2 YYEEEE. This CDR3 contains 17 residues. Trimming removed 2 bases at V and 8 bases at J, with 22 bases between. DNA of the CDR3: TGTGCCAGCAGCTTACCATATGGGTCGGACTCCGAGGAAAAACTGTTTTTT. Its protein is CASSLPYGSDSEEKLFF.

The rearrangement joins TRBV24-1 to TRBJ2-3; TRBD1 or TRBD2 may be the D gene (6 bases each). From germline, CDR1 is KGHDR and CDR2 SFDVKD. V shed 1 base and J shed 5 bases, with 15 bases lying between them. CDR3 length: 16 residues. The CDR3 DNA reads as TGTGCCACCAGTGATTTCCGGACGGGGGCAGAAGATACGCAGTATTTT. It is translated as CATSDFRTGAEDTQYF.

This clonotype has a handful of counts. The rearrangement links TRBV27 to TRBJ2-2; 9 nucleotides line up with TRBD1. V shed 4 bases, J shed 7 bases, and the junction held 7 bases outside the gene matches. This CDR3 contains 15 residues. Germline lookup yields CDR1 MNHEY and CDR2 SMNVEV (reference sequence). In nucleotides, the CDR3 is TGTGCCAGCAGTTCAGGACAGGGGCTTAGCGGGGAGCTGTTTTTT. Amino acids: CASSSGQGLSGELFF.

A word on this clonotype: The CDR3 does not end in the conserved phenylalanine or tryptophan, so this is likely a read error. Here the CDR3 reads CASSSGGTANYGYTL. CDR3 nucleotide sequence: TGTGCCAGCAGCTCCGGCGGGACAGCAAACTATGGCTACACCCTC. The V gene is TRBV6-2 or TRBV6-3, the J gene TRBJ1-2, with 7 bases lining up with TRBD1. CDR3 length: 15 residues. Unmatched junction bases numbered 9, after V lost 6 bases and J lost 2 bases. Per germline, CDR1 MNHEY and CDR2 SVGEGT.

This clonotype showed up just a few times. V and J are TRBV5-1 and TRBJ2-3; D is ambiguous. The germline V and J ends were trimmed by 1 base and 3 bases, with 9 bases remaining between them. The CDR3 is made up of 14 amino acids. The germline gives CDR1 SGHRS, CDR2 YFSETQ. The CDR3 sequence: CASSLNKPTDTQYF. DNA of the CDR3: TGCGCCAGCAGCTTGAACAAACCTACAGATACGCAGTATTTT.

The chain joins TRBV5-1 to TRBJ2-6; TRBD1 agrees at 7 bases. Germline V gene data show CDR1 as SGHRS and CDR2 as YFSETQ. This CDR3 has 16 residues. The V gene end was trimmed by 4 bases and the J gene end by 0 bases; junction bases not matched to a gene: 4. CDR3 DNA sequence: TGCGCCAGCAGCCCGGGACAGAACTCTGGGGCCAACGTCCTGACTTTC. Protein sequence: CASSPGQNSGANVLTF.

This clonotype came up a few times. CDR3 sequence: CASSPLGESYEQYF. Written as DNA, the CDR3 is TGTGCCAGCAGCCCTTTGGGGGAATCCTACGAGCAGTACTTC. The chain uses TRBV2 and TRBJ2-7; perhaps D is TRBD1 or TRBD2 (5 bases each). CDR1 and CDR2 (germline): SNHLY, FYNNEI. Trimming shortened V by 6 bases and J by 1 base, and 13 bases separated the two germline ends. This CDR3 is built from 14 residues.

This chain connects TRBV29-1 to TRBJ2-3; D is undetermined. Trimming removed 6 bases from V and 6 bases from J, with 13 bases in between. Per germline, CDR1 SQVTM and CDR2 ANQGSEA. The CDR3 extends over 12 amino acids. CDR3 nucleotide sequence: TGCAGCGTCGGATGGGAAACGGATACGCAGTATTTT. Amino acid sequence: CSVGWETDTQYF.

Only a few counts were recorded for this clonotype. One end of the junction is discordant with germline, which a read error may explain. V usage is TRBV2 and J usage is TRBJ2-2; 7 positions agree with TRBD1. This CDR3 region has 15 residues. Germline loops: CDR1 SNHLY, CDR2 FYNNEI. CDR3 in amino acids: CASSPGQVITEELFF. CDR3 nucleotides: TGTGCCAGCAGTCCTGGACAGGTAATCACCGAGGAGCTGTTTTTT.

The chain combines TRBV20-1 with TRBJ2-5; 9 positions agree with TRBD2. The CDR3 sequence is 15 residues long. V lost 8 bases, J lost 4 bases, and 14 bases stayed unmatched. Germline lookup yields CDR1 DFQATT and CDR2 SNEGSKA (reference sequence). CDR3 residues: CSTSNIAGGGETQYF. CDR3 bases: TGCAGTACTTCAAACATCGCGGGAGGGGGAGAGACCCAGTACTTC.

V and J are TRBV20-1 and TRBJ1-1; 7 bases line up with TRBD1. CDR1 and CDR2 from the germline V gene are DFQATT and SNEGSKA (reference sequence). The CDR3 has 12 amino acids. V dropped 5 bases and J dropped 4; count of bases not matched to a gene: 4. The CDR3 sequence: CSALDRSTEAFF. The CDR3 coding sequence is TGCAGTGCTTTGGACAGGAGCACTGAAGCTTTCTTT.

The chain links TRBV9 to TRBJ2-3; 8 nucleotides match TRBD2. The CDR3 covers 15 residues. The germline V gene has CDR1 SGDLS and CDR2 YYNGEE. After removal of 0 bases from V and 11 bases from J, the junction contained 11 bases not matched to a gene. The CDR3 DNA sequence: TGTGCCAGCAGCGTAGCTGTACTAGCGGAGAGGGGGCAGTATTTT. Translation: CASSVAVLAERGQYF.

The rearrangement joins TRBV10-3 to TRBJ1-3; D uncertain. Germline values: CDR1 ENHRY, CDR2 SYGVKD. The CDR3 length is 15 residues. V lost 0 bases and J lost 0, with 6 bases in between. This CDR3 reads CAISESLISGNTIYF. In DNA, the CDR3 is TGTGCCATCAGTGAGTCGTTGATCTCTGGAAACACCATATATTTT.

This clonotype has just a few counts. This rearrangement joins TRBV20-1 to TRBJ2-5; D is possibly TRBD2 (6 bases). Looked up from germline, CDR1 is DFQATT and CDR2 is SNEGSKA (reference sequence). V shed 1 base and J shed 1 base, with 10 bases lying between them. CDR3 length: 14 amino acids. The CDR3 loop reads CSARVAATQETQYF. The CDR3 nucleotides read TGCAGTGCTAGAGTAGCGGCTACCCAAGAGACCCAGTACTTC.

The chain links TRBV7-9 to TRBJ2-1; 10 positions agree with TRBD2. The CDR3 loop spans 16 amino acids. V lost 3 bases and J lost 3; bases outside the gene matches: 5. Per germline, CDR1 SEHNR and CDR2 FQNEAQ (reference sequence). Here the CDR3 DNA reads TGTGCCAGCAGCTTGGGTAGCGGGGGGCTCTACAATGAGCAGTTCTTC. It translates to CASSLGSGGLYNEQFF.

A few counts support this clonotype. The V call is TRBV6-1, the J call TRBJ2-1, with D maybe TRBD2 (6 bases). The germline V gene has CDR1 MNHNS and CDR2 SASEGT. This CDR3 is built from 17 residues. Trimming cost V 2 bases and J 0 bases, with 14 bases left between them. In nucleotides, the CDR3 is TGTGCCAGCAGTGAATTGGAGGGCCCCTACTCCTACAATGAGCAGTTCTTC. This gives the protein CASSELEGPYSYNEQFF.

This clonotype came up a few times. This sequence joins TRBV7-9 and TRBJ1-2; D not resolved. Germline V gene sequence: CDR1 SEHNR, CDR2 FQNEAQ (reference sequence). There are 11 residues in the CDR3. Trimming took 5 bases from V and 8 from J, leaving 9 bases between them. The CDR3 spells CASSPTGGYTF. The CDR3 DNA is TGTGCCAGCAGCCCGACTGGGGGCTACACCTTC.

A few counts support this clonotype. This sequence joins TRBV14 and TRBJ1-2; a possible D gene is TRBD1 (6 bases). V was clipped by 3 bases and J by 7 bases, with 15 bases between them. Germline-derived CDR1 and CDR2 are SGHDN and FVKESK. This CDR3 comprises 14 residues. This CDR3 reads CASSQTQGTSGYTF. Written as DNA, the CDR3 is TGTGCCAGCAGCCAGACTCAGGGGACCAGTGGCTACACCTTC.

This rearrangement joins TRBV15 to TRBJ2-7, with D possibly being TRBD2 (6 bases). Germline V gives CDR1 LNHNV, CDR2 YYDKDF (reference sequence). V lost 0 bases and J lost 4, with 13 bases in between. This CDR3 is 15 amino acids long. CDR3 sequence reads: CATSRDYGGVYEQYF. The CDR3 region has the DNA TGTGCCACCAGCAGAGACTACGGGGGAGTTTACGAGCAGTACTTC.

The chain couples TRBV27 to TRBJ1-6, with 11 bases that match TRBD1. This CDR3 spans 14 amino acids. V was clipped by 5 bases and J by 10 bases; unmatched bases: 4. CDR1 and CDR2 from the germline V gene are MNHEY and SMNVEV (reference sequence). In nucleotides, the CDR3 is TGTGCCAGCAGTCCGGGACAGGGGGACTCACCCCTCCACTTT. Its translation: CASSPGQGDSPLHF.

V usage is TRBV7-9 and J usage is TRBJ2-3, with 8 nucleotides matching TRBD1. The CDR3 is 14 residues long. Trimming at V came to 4 bases and at J to 1 base, leaving 1 base not matched to a gene. Germline assignment: CDR1 SEHNR and CDR2 FQNEAQ (reference sequence). CDR3 loop: CASSWGQGTDTQYF. CDR3 sequence (DNA): TGTGCCAGCAGCTGGGGACAGGGCACAGATACGCAGTATTTT. Using reference TRBV7-9 and TRBJ2-3 for the parts outside the CDR3, the full variable domain is DTGVSQNPRHKITKRGQNVTFRCDPISEHNRLYWYRQTLGQGPEFLTYFQNEAQLEKSRLLSDRFSAERPKGSFSTLEIQRTEQGDSAMYLCASSWGQGTDTQYFGPGTRLTVL.

The rearrangement links TRBV3-1 to TRBJ1-3; D perhaps matches TRBD1 (6 bases). V gave up 0 bases and J gave up 0 bases, with 12 bases separating them. Germline CDR1 reads LGHDT; CDR2 reads YNNKEL (reference sequence). The CDR3 covers 17 residues. The CDR3 reads CASSQDPRTDSGNTIYF. CDR3 nucleotide sequence: TGTGCCAGCAGCCAAGATCCTAGGACAGACTCTGGAAACACCATATATTTT.